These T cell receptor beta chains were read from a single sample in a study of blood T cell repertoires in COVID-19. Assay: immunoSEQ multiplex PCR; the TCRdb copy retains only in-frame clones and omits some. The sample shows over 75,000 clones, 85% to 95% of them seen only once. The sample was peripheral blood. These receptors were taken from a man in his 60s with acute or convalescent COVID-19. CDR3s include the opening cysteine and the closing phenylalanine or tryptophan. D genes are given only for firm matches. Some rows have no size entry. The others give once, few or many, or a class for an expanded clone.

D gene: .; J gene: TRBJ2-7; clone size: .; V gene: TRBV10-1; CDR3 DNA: TGCGCCAGCAGTGACGCCGGGGTTATCTACGAGCAGTACTTC; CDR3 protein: CASSDAGVIYEQYF
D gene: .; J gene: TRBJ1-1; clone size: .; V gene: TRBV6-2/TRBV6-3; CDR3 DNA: TGTGCCAGCAGTTGGGAGCTGGCTGAAGCTTTCTTT; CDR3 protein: CASSWELAEAFF
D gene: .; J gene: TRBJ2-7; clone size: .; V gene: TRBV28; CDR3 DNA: TGTGCCAGCACCGCCTCGGCGGGGCTTACCTACGAGCAGTACTTC; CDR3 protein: CASTASAGLTYEQYF
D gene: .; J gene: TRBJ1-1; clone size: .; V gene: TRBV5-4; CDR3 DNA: TGTGCCAGCAGCCAAACGGGGGGCTCTGAAGCTTTCTTT; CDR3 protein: CASSQTGGSEAFF
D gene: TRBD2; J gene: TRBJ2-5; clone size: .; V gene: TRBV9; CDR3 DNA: TGTGCCAGCAGCGTAGAGGGCCAGCGGGGAGAGACCCAGTACTTC; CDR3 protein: CASSVEGQRGETQYF
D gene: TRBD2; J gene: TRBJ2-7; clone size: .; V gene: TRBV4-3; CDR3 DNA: TGCGCCAGCAGCTATCTAGCTAGCGGGAGCTACGAGCAGTACTTC; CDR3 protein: CASSYLASGSYEQYF
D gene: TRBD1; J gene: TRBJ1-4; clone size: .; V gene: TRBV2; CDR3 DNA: TGTGCCAGCAGGGAGACAGGGCATAATGAAAAACTGTTTTTT; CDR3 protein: CASRETGHNEKLFF
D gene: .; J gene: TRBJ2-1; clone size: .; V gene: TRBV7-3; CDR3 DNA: TGTGCCAGCAGCCCCCATACAGCCGTAAGCTCCTACAATGAGCAGTTCTTC; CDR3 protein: CASSPHTAVSSYNEQFF
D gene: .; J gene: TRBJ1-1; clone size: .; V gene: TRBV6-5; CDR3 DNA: TGTGCCAGCAGTTACTCATCATGGGGGCTTAACACTGAAGCTTTCTTT; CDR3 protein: CASSYSSWGLNTEAFF
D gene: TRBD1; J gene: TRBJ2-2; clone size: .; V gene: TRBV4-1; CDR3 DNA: TGCGCCAGCAGCCGGAGACAGGGCAGCACCGGGGAGCTGTTTTTT; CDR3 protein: CASSRRQGSTGELFF
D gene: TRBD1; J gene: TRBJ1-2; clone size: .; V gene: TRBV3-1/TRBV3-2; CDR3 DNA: TGTGCCAGCAGCCAAGGGAGTGGGGGGAGGGACAGGGTCTATGGCTACACCTTC; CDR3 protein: CASSQGSGGRDRVYGYTF
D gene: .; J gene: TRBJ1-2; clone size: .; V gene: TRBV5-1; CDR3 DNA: TGCGCCAGCAGCTTGGCCGGGGGGGATGGCTACACCTTC; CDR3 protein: CASSLAGGDGYTF
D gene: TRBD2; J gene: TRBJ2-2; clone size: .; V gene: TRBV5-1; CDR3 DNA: TGCGCCAGCAGTGACCCACTAGCGGGAGGGGATACCGGGGAGCTGTTTTTT; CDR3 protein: CASSDPLAGGDTGELFF
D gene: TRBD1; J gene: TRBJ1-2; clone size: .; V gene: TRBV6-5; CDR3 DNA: TGTGCCAGCAGTTACCGAGGGACAGGGTATGGCTACACCTTC; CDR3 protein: CASSYRGTGYGYTF
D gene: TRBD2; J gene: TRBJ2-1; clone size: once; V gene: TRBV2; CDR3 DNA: TGTGCCAGCAGTCGGGACTACTTTACATCCAATGAGCAGTTCTTC; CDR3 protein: CASSRDYFTSNEQFF
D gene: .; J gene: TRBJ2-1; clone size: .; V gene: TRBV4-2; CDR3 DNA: TGTGCCAGCAGCCACTCCGGTGGAGACGCCAGTGATGAGCAGTTCTTC; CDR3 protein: CASSHSGGDASDEQFF
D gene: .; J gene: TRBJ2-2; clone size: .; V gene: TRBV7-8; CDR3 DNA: TGTGCCAGCAGCTTAGTTCGGGGGTACGGGGAGCTGTTTTTT; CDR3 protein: CASSLVRGYGELFF
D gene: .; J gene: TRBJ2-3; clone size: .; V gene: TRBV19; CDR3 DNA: TGTGCCAGTTCCGCCTCGGGAGATACGCAGTATTTT; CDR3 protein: CASSASGDTQYF
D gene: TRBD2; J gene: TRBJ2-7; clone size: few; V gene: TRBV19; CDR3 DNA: TGTGCCAGTAGTATCCGGGACGATCTAGCGGAGACCTGGGAGCAGTACTTC; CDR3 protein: CASSIRDDLAETWEQYF
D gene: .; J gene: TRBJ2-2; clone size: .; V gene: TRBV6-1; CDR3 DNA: TGTGCCAGCAGTGTCTCTACTCCTGGGACACAGAACACCGGGGAGCTGTTTTTT; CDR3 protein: CASSVSTPGTQNTGELFF
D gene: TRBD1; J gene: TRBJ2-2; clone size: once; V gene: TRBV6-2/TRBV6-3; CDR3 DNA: TGTGCCAGCAGTTACGGGACAGGGGTTGGAACCGGGGAGCTGTTTTTT; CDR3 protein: CASSYGTGVGTGELFF
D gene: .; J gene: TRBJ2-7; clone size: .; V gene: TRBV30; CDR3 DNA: TGTGCCTGTATCCGACTAGGGTCCTACGAGCAGTACTTC; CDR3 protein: CACIRLGSYEQYF
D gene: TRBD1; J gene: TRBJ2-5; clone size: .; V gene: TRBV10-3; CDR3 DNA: TGTGCCATCAGCCGGGACAGTAAAGAGACCCAGTACTTC; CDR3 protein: CAISRDSKETQYF
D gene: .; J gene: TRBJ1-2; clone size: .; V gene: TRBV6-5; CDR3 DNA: TGTGCCAGCACCCCGGCGGGGGAAGAAGGCTATGGCTACACCTTC; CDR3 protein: CASTPAGEEGYGYTF
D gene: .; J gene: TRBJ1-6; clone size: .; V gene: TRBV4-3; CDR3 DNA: TGCGCCAGCAGCCAAGACCCGGATTCACCCCTCCACTTT; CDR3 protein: CASSQDPDSPLHF
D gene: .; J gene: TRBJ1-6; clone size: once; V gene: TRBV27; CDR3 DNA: TGTGCCAGCAGTCCCCGGGACACAATTCAGTCACCCCTCCACTTT; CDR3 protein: CASSPRDTIQSPLHF
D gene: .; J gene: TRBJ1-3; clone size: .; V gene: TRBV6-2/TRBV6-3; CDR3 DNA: TGTGCCAGCAGTTACCGGGACATCTCTGGAAACACCATATATTTT; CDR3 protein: CASSYRDISGNTIYF
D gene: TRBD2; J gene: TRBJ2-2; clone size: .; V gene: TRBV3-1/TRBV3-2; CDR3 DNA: TGTGCCAGCAGCTACGGACTAGCGGGAGGGACCGGGGAGCTGTTTTTT; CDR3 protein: CASSYGLAGGTGELFF
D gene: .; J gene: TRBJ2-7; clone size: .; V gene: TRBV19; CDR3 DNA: TGTGCCAGTAGTCCCCTCGGGTTGGCAGCTGCGCAGTACTTC; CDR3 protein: CASSPLGLAAAQYF
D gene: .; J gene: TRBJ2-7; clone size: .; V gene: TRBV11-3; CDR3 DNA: TGTGCCAGCAGCTCGGTCGGGATGGACTACGAGCAGTACTTC; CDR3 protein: CASSSVGMDYEQYF
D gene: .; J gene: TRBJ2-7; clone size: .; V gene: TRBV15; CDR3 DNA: TGTGCCACCAGCAGATTTGAGGACTCCTACGAGCAGTACTTC; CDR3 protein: CATSRFEDSYEQYF
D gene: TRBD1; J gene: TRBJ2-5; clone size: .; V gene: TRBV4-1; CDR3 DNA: TGCGCCAGCAGCCAAGTCCTCGGGGACAGAAAAGAGACCCAGTACTTC; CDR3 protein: CASSQVLGDRKETQYF
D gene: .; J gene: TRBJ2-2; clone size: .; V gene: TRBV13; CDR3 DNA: TGTGCCAGCAGCGGCCCTCGGCGGGCTACGAACACCGGGGAGCTGTTTTTT; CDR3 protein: CASSGPRRATNTGELFF
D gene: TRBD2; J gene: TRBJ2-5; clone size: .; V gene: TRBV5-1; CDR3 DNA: TGCGCCAGCAGCCTAGGGACTAGCGGGATGGGGATCAAAGAGACCCAGTACTTC; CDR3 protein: CASSLGTSGMGIKETQYF
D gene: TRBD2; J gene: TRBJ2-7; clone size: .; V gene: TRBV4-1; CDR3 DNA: TGCGCCAGCAGCCAACCGGGGCGAGGGGAGGGGGAGCAGTACTTC; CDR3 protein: CASSQPGRGEGEQYF
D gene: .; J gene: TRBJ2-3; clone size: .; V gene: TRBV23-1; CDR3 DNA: TGCGCCAGCAGTCAATTACGACAAGGCACAGATACGCAGTATTTT; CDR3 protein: CASSQLRQGTDTQYF
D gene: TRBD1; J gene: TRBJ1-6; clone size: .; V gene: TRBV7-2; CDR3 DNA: TGTGCCAGCAGCAGAGACAGGGCTACCTATAATTCACCCCTCCACTTT; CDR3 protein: CASSRDRATYNSPLHF
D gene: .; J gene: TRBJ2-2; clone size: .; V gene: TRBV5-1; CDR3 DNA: TGCGCCAGCAGCTTTCCGGGGAACACCGGGGAGCTGTTTTTT; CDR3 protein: CASSFPGNTGELFF
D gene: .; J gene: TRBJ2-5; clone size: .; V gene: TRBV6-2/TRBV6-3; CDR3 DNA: TGTGCCAGCAGCCAACCTTCGAGGGAGACCCAGTACTTC; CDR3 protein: CASSQPSRETQYF
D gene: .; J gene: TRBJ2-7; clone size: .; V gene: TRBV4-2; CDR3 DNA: TGTGCCAGCAGCCAAGCTCCCCGGGACACAGACTACGAGCAGTACTTC; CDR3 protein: CASSQAPRDTDYEQYF
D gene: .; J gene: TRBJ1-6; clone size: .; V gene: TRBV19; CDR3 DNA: TGTGCCAGTAGCCCGACAGGATCCTCACCCCTCCACTTT; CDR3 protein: CASSPTGSSPLHF
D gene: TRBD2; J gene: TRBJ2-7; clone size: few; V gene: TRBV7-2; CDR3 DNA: TGTGCCAGCAGCCCCCGTAGCGGGAGAAGTACCTACGAGCAGTACTTC; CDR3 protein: CASSPRSGRSTYEQYF
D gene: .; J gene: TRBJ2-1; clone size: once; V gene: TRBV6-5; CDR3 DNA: TGTGCCAGCAGGGACTTTTTTGAGCAGTTCTTC; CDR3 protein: CASRDFFEQFF
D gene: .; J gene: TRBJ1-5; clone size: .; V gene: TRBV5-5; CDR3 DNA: TGTGCCAGCAGCTTGGGTATCTCTAGCAATCAGCCCCAGCATTTT; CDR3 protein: CASSLGISSNQPQHF
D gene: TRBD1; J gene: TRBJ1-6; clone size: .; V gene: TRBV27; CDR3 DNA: TGTGCCAGCAGACCAAAGGGGGCGGTAAGCTCCTATAATTCACCCCTCCACTTT; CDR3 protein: CASRPKGAVSSYNSPLHF
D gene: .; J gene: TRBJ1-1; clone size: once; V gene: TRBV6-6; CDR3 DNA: TGTGCCAGCAGGTCCAGAGGGGGACGCGCTGAAGCTTTCTTT; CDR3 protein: CASRSRGGRAEAFF
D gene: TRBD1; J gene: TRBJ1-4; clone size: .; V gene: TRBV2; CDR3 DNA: TGTGCCAGCAGGAGGACAGGTCCCGAAAAACTGTTTTTT; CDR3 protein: CASRRTGPEKLFF
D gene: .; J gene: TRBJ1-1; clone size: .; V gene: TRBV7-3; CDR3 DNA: TGTGCCAGCAGCTTAGCCCAGGGGACCACTGAAGCTTTCTTT; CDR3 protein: CASSLAQGTTEAFF
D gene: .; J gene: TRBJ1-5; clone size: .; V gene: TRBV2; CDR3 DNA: TGTGCCAGCTCGCACAGGGCCTTCTCAGTGGGCAATCAGCCCCAGCATTTT; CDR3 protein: CASSHRAFSVGNQPQHF
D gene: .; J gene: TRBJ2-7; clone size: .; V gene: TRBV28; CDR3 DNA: TGTGCCAGCAGTTTGACCGGGTTCGCTAGCTCCTACGAGCAGTACTTC; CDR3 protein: CASSLTGFASSYEQYF
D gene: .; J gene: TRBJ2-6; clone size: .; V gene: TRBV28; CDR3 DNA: TGTGCCAGCAGTTCCCAGGGTTGGCGGGCCAACGTCCTGACTTTC; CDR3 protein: CASSSQGWRANVLTF
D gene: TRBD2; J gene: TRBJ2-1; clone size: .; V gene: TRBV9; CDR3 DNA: TGTGCCAGCAGCGTATTCCCTAGCGGGAGTTACAATGAGCAGTTCTTC; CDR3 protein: CASSVFPSGSYNEQFF
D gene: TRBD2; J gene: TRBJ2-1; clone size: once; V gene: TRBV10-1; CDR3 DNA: TGCGCCAGCAAACCGGGGACTAGCGGGGGCCGTAGCTCCTACAATGAGCAGTTCTTC; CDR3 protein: CASKPGTSGGRSSYNEQFF
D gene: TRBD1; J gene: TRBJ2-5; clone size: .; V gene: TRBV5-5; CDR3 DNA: TGTGCCAGCAGCCAGACAGGGAGAGAGACCCAGTACTTC; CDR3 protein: CASSQTGRETQYF
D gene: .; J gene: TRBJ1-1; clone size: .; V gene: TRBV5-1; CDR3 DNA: TGCGCCAGCAGCCAAGACTACACTGAAGCTTTCTTT; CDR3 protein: CASSQDYTEAFF
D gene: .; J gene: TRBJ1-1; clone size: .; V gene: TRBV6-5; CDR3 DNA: TGTGCCAGCGAAGTCGGGGGTGGGAACACTGAAGCTTTCTTT; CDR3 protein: CASEVGGGNTEAFF
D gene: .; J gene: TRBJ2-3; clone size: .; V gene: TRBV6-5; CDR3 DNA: TGTGCCAGCAGTTACCTGTCTAGAGGGCGGACAGATACGCAGTATTTT; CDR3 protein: CASSYLSRGRTDTQYF
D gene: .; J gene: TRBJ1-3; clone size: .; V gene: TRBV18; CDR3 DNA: TGTGCCAGCTCACCTGCGGCCGAAAACACCATATATTTT; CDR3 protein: CASSPAAENTIYF
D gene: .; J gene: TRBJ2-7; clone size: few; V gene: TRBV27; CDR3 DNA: TGTGCCAGCAGTCCTGCGCCGGCCTACGAGCAGTACTTC; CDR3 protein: CASSPAPAYEQYF
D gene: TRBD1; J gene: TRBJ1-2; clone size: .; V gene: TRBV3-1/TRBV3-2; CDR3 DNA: TGTGCCAGCAGCCAAGATCAGGCAGGGGGTGGCGGCTACACCTTC; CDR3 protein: CASSQDQAGGGGYTF